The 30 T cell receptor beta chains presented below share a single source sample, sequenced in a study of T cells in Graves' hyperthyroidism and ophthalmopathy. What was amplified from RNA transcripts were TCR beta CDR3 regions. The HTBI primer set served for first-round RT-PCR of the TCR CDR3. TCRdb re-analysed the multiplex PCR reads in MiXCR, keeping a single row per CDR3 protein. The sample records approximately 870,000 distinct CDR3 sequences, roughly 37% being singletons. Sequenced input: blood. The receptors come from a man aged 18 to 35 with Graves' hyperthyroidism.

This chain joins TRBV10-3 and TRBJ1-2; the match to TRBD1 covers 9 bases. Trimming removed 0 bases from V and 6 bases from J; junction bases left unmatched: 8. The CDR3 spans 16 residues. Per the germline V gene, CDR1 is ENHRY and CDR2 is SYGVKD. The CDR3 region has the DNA TGTGCCATCAGTGAGTCCCGGACAGGGGAGGAGAATGGCTACACCTTC. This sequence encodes CAISESRTGEENGYTF.

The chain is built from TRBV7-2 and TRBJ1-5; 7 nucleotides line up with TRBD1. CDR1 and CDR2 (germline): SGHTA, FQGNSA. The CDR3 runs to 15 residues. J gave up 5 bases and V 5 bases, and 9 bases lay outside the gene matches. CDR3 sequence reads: CASSIQTGIDQPQHF. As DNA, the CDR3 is TGTGCCAGCAGCATACAGACAGGGATTGATCAGCCCCAGCATTTT. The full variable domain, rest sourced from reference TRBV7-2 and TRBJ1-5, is GAGVSQSPSNKVTEKGKDVELRCDPISGHTALYWYRQSLGQGLEFLIYFQGNSAPDKSGLPSDRFSAERTGGSVSTLTIQRTQQEDSAVYLCASSIQTGIDQPQHFGDGTRLSIL.

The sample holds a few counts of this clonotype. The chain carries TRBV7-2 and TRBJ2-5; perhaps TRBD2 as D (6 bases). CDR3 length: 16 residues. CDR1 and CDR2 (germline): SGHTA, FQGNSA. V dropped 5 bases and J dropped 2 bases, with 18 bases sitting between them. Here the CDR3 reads CASSQEQASVQETQYF. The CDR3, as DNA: TGTGCCAGCAGCCAAGAGCAGGCTAGCGTGCAAGAGACCCAGTACTTC.

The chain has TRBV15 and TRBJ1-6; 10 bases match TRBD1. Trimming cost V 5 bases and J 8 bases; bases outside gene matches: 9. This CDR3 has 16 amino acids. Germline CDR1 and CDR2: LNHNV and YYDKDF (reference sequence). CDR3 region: CATSSRTGGQDSPLHF. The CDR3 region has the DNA TGTGCCACCAGCTCCCGGACAGGGGGACAAGATTCACCCCTCCACTTT.

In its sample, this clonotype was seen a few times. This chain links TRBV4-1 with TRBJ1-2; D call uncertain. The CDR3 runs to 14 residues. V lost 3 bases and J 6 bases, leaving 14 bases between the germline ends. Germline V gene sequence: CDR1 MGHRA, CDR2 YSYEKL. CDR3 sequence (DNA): TGCGCCAGCAGCCAGCCGGAACGGAAAAATGGCTACACCTTC. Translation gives CASSQPERKNGYTF.

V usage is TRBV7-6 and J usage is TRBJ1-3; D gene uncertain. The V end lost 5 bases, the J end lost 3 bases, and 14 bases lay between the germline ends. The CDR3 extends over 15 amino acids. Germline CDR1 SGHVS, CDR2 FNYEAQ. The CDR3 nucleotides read TGTGCCAGCAGCGCCGTGACGGGATATGGAAACACCATATATTTT. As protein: CASSAVTGYGNTIYF.

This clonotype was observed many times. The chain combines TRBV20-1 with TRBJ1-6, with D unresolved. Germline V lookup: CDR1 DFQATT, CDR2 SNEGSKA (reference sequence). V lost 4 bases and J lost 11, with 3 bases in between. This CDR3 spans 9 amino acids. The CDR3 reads CSATPPLHF. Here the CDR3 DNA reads TGCAGTGCTACGCCACCCCTCCACTTT.

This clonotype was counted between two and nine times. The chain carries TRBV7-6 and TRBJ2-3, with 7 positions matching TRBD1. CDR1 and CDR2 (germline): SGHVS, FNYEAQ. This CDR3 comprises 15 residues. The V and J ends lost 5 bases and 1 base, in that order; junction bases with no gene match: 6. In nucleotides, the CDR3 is TGTGCCAGCAGCCCCTCCACAGGGGGCACAGATACGCAGTATTTT. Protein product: CASSPSTGGTDTQYF.

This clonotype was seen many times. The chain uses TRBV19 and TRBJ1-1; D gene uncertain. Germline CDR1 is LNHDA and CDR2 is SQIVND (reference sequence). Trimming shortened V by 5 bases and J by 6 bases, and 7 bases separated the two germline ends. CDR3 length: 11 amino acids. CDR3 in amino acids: CASSHISEAFF. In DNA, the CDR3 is TGTGCCAGTAGTCATATTTCTGAAGCTTTCTTT.

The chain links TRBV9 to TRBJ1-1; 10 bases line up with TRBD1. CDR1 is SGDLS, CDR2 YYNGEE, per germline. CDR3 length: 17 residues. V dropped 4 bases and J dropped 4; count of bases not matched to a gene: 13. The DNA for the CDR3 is TGTGCCAGCAGCTTGCTCCCCCAGGGACAGGGGAGCACTGAAGCTTTCTTT. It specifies CASSLLPQGQGSTEAFF.

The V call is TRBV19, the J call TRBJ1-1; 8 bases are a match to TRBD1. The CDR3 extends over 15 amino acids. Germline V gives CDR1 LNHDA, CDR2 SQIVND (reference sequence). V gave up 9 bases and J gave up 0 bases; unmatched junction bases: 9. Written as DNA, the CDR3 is TGTGCCAGCAGGGGGCTAAGGGGCTTGAACACTGAAGCTTTCTTT. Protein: CASRGLRGLNTEAFF.

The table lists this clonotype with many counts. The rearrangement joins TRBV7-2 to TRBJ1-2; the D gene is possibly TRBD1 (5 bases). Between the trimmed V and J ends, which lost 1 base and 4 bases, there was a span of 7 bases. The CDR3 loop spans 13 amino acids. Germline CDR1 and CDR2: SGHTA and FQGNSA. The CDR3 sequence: CASSLGRGYGYTF. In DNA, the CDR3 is TGTGCCAGCAGCTTAGGAAGGGGCTATGGCTACACCTTC.

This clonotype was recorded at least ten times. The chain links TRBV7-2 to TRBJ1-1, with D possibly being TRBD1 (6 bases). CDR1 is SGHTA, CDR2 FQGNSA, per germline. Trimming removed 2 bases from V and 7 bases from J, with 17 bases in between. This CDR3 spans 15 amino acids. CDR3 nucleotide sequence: TGTGCCAGCAGCTTATCGGGGGCCAGCCGATTTGAAGCTTTCTTT. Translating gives CASSLSGASRFEAFF.

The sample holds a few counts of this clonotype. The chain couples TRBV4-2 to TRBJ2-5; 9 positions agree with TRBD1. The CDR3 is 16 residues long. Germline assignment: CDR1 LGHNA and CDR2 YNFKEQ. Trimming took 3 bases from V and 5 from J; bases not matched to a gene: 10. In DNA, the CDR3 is TGTGCCAGCAGCCATGCCGGGACAGGGAAGGGGGAGACCCAGTACTTC. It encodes CASSHAGTGKGETQYF.

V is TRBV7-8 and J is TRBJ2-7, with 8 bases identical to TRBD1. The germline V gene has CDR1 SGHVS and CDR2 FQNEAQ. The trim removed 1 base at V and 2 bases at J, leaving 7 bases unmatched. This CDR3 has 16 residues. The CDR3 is CASSLVTGGNAYEQYF. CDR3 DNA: TGTGCCAGCAGCTTAGTTACAGGGGGGAATGCCTACGAGCAGTACTTC.

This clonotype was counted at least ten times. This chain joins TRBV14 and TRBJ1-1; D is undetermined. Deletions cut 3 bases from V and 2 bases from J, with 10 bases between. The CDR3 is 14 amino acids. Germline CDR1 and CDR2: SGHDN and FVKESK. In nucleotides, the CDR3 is TGTGCCAGCAGCCATCGAGGACTCAACACTGAAGCTTTCTTT. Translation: CASSHRGLNTEAFF.

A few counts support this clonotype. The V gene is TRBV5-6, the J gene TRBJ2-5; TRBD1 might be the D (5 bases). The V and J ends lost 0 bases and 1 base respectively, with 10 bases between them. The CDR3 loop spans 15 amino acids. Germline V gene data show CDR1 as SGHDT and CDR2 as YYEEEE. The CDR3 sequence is CASSLGLTVQETQYF. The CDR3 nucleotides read TGTGCCAGCAGCTTGGGGTTGACAGTCCAAGAGACCCAGTACTTC.

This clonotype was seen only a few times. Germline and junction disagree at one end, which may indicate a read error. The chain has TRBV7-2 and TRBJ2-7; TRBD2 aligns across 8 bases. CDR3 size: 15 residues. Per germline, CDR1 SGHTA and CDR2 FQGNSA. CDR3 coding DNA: TGTGCCAGCAGCCTAGCGGGTTCGCCTCGGTACGAGCAGTACTTC. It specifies CASSLAGSPRYEQYF.

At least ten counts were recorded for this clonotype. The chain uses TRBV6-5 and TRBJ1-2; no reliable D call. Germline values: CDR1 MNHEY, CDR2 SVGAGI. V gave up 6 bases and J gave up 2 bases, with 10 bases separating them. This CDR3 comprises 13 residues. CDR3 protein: CASRTGLNYGYTF. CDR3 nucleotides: TGTGCCAGCAGAACGGGTTTGAACTATGGCTACACCTTC.

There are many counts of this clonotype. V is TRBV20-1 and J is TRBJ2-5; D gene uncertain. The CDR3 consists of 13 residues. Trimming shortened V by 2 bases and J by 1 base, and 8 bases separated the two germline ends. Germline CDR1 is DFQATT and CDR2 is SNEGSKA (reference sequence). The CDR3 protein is CSARYRLQETQYF. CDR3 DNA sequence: TGCAGTGCTAGATATCGGCTCCAAGAGACCCAGTACTTC.

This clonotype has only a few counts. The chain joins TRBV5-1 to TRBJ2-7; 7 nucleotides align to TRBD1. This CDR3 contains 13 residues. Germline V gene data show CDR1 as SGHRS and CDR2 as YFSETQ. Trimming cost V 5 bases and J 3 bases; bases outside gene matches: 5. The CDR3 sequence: CASRRQGVYEQYF. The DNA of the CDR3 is TGCGCCAGCAGACGGCAGGGGGTCTACGAGCAGTACTTC.

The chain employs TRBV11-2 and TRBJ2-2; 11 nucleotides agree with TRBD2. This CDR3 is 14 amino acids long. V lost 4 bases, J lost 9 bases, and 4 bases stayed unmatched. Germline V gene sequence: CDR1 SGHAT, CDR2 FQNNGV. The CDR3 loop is CASSSTSGGRELFF. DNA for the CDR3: TGTGCCAGCAGCTCCACTAGCGGGGGCAGGGAGCTGTTTTTT.

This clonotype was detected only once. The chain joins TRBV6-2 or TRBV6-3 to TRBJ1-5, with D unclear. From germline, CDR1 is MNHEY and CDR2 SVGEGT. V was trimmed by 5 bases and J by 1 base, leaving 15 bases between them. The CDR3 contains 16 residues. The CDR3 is CASSTFEFKSNQPQHF. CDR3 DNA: TGTGCCAGCAGTACCTTCGAATTTAAAAGCAATCAGCCCCAGCATTTT.

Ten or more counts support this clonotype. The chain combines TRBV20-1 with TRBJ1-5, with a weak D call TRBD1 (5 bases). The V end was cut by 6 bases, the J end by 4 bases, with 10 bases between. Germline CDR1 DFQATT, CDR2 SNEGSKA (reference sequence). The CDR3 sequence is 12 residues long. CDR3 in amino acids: CSAQQENQPQHF. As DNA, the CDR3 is TGCAGTGCCCAACAGGAAAATCAGCCCCAGCATTTT.

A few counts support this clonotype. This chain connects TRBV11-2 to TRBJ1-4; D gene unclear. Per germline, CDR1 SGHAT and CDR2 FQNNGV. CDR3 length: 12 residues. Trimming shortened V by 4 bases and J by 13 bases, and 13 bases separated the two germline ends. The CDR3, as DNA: TGTGCCAGCAGCTCCTCCGAACACACACTGTTTTTT. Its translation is CASSSSEHTLFF. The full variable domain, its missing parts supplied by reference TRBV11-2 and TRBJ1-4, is EAGVAQSPRYKIIEKRQSVAFWCNPISGHATLYWYQQILGQGPKLLIQFQNNGVVDDSQLPKDRFSAERLKGVDSTLKIQPAKLEDSAVYLCASSSSEHTLFFGSGTQLSVL.

The CDR3: CASSQLRDGGYEQYF. CDR3 nucleotides: TGCGCCAGCAGCCAACTCCGGGACGGAGGCTACGAGCAGTACTTC. The chain is built from TRBV4-1 and TRBJ2-7; D might be TRBD1 or TRBD2, each matching 5 bases. V was clipped by 2 bases and J by 3 bases, with 14 bases between them. The CDR3 is 15 residues long. Per the germline V gene, CDR1 is MGHRA and CDR2 is YSYEKL.

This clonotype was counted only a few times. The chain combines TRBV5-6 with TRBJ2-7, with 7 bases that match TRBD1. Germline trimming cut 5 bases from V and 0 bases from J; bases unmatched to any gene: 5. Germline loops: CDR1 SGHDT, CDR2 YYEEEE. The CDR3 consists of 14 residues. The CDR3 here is CASSYDRVSYEQYF. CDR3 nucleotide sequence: TGTGCCAGCAGTTACGACAGGGTCTCCTACGAGCAGTACTTC.

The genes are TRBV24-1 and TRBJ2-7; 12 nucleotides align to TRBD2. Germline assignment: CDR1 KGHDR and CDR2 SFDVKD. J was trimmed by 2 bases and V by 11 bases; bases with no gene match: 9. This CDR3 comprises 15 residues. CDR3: CASSMTSGGPYEQYF. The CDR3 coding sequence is TGTGCCAGTAGTATGACTAGCGGGGGACCCTACGAGCAGTACTTC.

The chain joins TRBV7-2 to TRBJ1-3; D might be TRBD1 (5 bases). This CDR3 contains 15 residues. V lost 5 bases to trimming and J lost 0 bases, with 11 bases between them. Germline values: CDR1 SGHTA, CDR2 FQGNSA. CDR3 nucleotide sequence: TGTGCCAGCAGCCAAATTCAGGGCTCTGGAAACACCATATATTTT. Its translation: CASSQIQGSGNTIYF.

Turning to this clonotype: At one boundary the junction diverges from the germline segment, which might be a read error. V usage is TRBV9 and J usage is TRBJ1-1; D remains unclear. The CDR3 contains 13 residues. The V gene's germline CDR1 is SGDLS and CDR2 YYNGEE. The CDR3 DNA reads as TGCGCCAGCAGCCAAGACCAGGTATCTGAAGCTTTCTTT. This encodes CASSQDQVSEAFF.